Given below is one T cell receptor (beta chain) in context. Its antigen is unidentified. This sample was included in a study of cytotoxic CD8 clonotypes in ibrutinib-treated CLL. Overall study context: Collecting the response samples happened after a median about eleven months of treatment, with a range of 6 to 36. General study points: A difference in sampling times existed between sustained-remission and progressing patients. Public clonotypes, an uncommon group, contracted or remained stable on treatment. An increase in clonality occurred at ibrutinib response, followed by a return toward baseline at progression.

Libraries were prepared by immunoSEQ multiplex PCR; TCRdb keeps only in-frame clonotypes and omits some of them. The repertoire consists of around 310,000 clones, with around four fifths occurring once and the leading ten covering about 6.3%. This CDR3 is 16 amino acids long. The V and J ends lost 2 bases and 5 bases, in that order; junction bases with no gene match: 10. The germline V gene has CDR1 SSHAT and CDR2 FNYEAQ (reference sequence). The V gene is TRBV7-7, the J gene TRBJ2-5; 8 bases agree with TRBD1. This clonotype was obtained from a human donor with chronic lymphocytic leukemia. The material was PBMCs, obtained before ibrutinib treatment. CDR3 residues: CASSLNWPGTGETQYF. In DNA, the CDR3 is TGTGCCAGCAGCTTAAATTGGCCAGGGACAGGCGAGACCCAGTACTTC.